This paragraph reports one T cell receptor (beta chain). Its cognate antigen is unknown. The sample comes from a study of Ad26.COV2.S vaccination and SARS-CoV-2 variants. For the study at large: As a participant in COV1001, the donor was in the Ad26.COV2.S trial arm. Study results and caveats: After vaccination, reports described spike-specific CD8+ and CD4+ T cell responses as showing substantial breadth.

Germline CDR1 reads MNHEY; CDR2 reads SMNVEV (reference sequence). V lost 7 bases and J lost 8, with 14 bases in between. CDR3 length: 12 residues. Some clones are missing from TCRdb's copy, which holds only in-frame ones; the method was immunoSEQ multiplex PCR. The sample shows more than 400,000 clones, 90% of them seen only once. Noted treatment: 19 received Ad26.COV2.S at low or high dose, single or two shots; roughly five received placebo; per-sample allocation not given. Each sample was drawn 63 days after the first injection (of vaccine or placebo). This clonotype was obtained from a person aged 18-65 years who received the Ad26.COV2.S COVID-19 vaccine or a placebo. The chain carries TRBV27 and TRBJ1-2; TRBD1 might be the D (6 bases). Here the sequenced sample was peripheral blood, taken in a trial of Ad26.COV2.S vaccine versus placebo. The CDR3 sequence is CASTTGSDGYTF. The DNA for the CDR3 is TGTGCCAGCACTACAGGGTCTGACGGCTACACCTTC.